Shown below are 10 T cell receptor beta chains from a single sample sequenced in a study of cytotoxic CD8 clonotypes in ibrutinib-treated CLL. Generated by immunoSEQ multiplex PCR, the TCRdb table keeps only in-frame clones and is missing some. In the table there are 150,000 to 200,000 clones, about 72% of which are singletons. Sequenced here: PBMCs, sampled after 24 months of ibrutinib treatment. These receptors came from a human donor with chronic lymphocytic leukemia.

This clone appeared once. This sequence joins TRBV19 and TRBJ2-7; either TRBD1 or TRBD2 may fit D (5 bases each). Per germline, CDR1 LNHDA and CDR2 SQIVND (reference sequence). The V end lost 1 base, the J end lost 5 bases, and 18 bases lay between the germline ends. This CDR3 spans 16 amino acids. DNA of the CDR3: TGTGCCAGTAGTATAGCCGGGACCTGGGGCTCACACGAGCAGTACTTC. It encodes CASSIAGTWGSHEQYF.

The gene calls are TRBV27 and TRBJ2-2; D might be TRBD1 (5 bases). CDR1 is MNHEY and CDR2 is SMNVEV in the germline V gene (reference sequence). The CDR3 loop spans 17 amino acids. V lost 2 bases and J 0 bases, leaving 13 bases between the germline ends. The CDR3 loop reads CASSLITWTSNTGELFF. The CDR3 DNA is TGTGCCAGCAGTTTAATTACCTGGACATCGAACACCGGGGAGCTGTTTTTT.

The chain is built from TRBV21-1 and TRBJ2-7; the table's TRBD2 call for D was not verified on the DNA. TRBV21-1 constitutes a pseudogene. The CDR3 consists of 17 residues. The CDR3 DNA is TGTGCCAGCAGCTCCCGAATGGTAGGGAGGTTCCGCTACGAGCAGTACTTC. Its protein is CASSSRMVGRFRYEQYF.

The chain carries TRBV2 and TRBJ1-1, with TRBD1 matching 11 bases. The trim removed 6 bases at V and 13 bases at J, leaving 10 bases unmatched. The germline V gene encodes CDR1 SNHLY and CDR2 FYNNEI. This CDR3 spans 13 amino acids. The CDR3 is CASRAGTGGNLFF. The CDR3 DNA reads as TGTGCCAGCAGGGCCGGGACAGGGGGGAATCTTTTCTTT.

There are a few counts of this clone. The chain employs TRBV7-2 and TRBJ2-1; 7 nucleotides align to TRBD1. Germline CDR1 is SGHTA and CDR2 is FQGNSA. This CDR3 spans 13 amino acids. J gave up 9 bases and V 5 bases, and 7 bases lay outside the gene matches. The CDR3 is CASSGTGEGEQFF. The CDR3 nucleotides are TGTGCCAGCAGCGGAACAGGGGAAGGTGAGCAGTTCTTC.

This chain uses TRBV5-1 with TRBJ1-3, with D possibly TRBD1 on 5 matching bases. Trimming stripped 0 bases from V and 4 bases from J, with 20 bases between. CDR3 length: 18 amino acids. CDR1 is SGHRS and CDR2 is YFSETQ in the germline V gene. The chain's CDR3 is CASSLEYRGPVGGNTIYF. CDR3 DNA sequence: TGCGCCAGCAGCTTGGAGTATCGGGGACCCGTGGGGGGAAACACCATATATTTT. Together with reference TRBV5-1 and TRBJ1-3, the CDR3 gives the full variable domain: KAGVTQTPRYLIKTRGQQVTLSCSPISGHRSVSWYQQTPGQGLQFLFEYFSETQRNKGNFPGRFSGRQFSNSRSEMNVSTLELGDSALYLCASSLEYRGPVGGNTIYFGEGSWLTVV.

V usage is TRBV4-1 and J usage is TRBJ2-5, with 8 bases that match TRBD2. Looked up from germline, CDR1 is MGHRA and CDR2 is YSYEKL. The CDR3 consists of 16 residues. Losses at the gene ends were 0 bases for V and 1 base for J; bases not matched to a gene: 4. This CDR3 reads CASSQDVLAGQETQYF. CDR3 nucleotide sequence: TGCGCCAGCAGCCAAGACGTCCTAGCGGGCCAAGAGACCCAGTACTTC.

The chain employs TRBV7-2 and TRBJ2-7, with 11 bases aligning to TRBD2. With V trimmed by 2 bases and J by 2 bases, 5 bases remained unmatched. Germline V gene lookup returns CDR1 SGHTA and CDR2 FQGNSA. This CDR3 spans 16 amino acids. The CDR3 loop reads CASSLYTSGSTYEQYF. CDR3 coding DNA: TGTGCCAGCAGCTTATATACTAGCGGGAGTACCTACGAGCAGTACTTC.

The genes are TRBV15 and TRBJ1-1; D is possibly TRBD1 (5 bases). The CDR3 contains 11 residues. V lost 11 bases and J lost 7, with 14 bases in between. The V gene's germline CDR1 is LNHNV and CDR2 YYDKDF (reference sequence). The CDR3 sequence is CAHKGQIEAFF. The CDR3 DNA sequence: TGTGCCCACAAGGGGCAAATTGAAGCTTTCTTT.

DNA of the CDR3: TGTGCCACCAGCCGGAGCGGGTCCAGCCCCGCTTTCTTT. Amino acid sequence: CATSRSGSSPAFF. The gene calls are TRBV15 and TRBJ1-1; D is ambiguous. CDR3 length equals 13 residues. Germline lookup yields CDR1 LNHNV and CDR2 YYDKDF (reference sequence). Trimming pared 5 bases from V and 11 bases from J, leaving 18 bases between.